This T cell receptor (beta chain) was captured by sequencing in a study of cytomegalovirus exposure and HLA in healthy donors. V was pared by 0 bases and J by 6 bases, with 10 bases between. The CDR3 sequence is 14 residues long. Germline CDR1 is SGHRS and CDR2 is YFSETQ. Study observations and caveats: The study assumed roughly uniform donor sequencing depth for presence/absence analyses. Cytomegalovirus status was reportedly diagnosed by the classifier with high sensitivity and specificity. With DRB1 most and HLA-C fewest, TCR association rates differed between HLA loci in a later analysis. There were some V segments, including TRBV6-2 and TRBV6-3, excluded as indistinguishable.

The study ran its PCR with 60 Vbeta and 13 Jbeta primers. Generated by immunoSEQ multiplex PCR, the TCRdb table keeps only in-frame clones and is missing some. The sample shows about 90,000 clones, approximately 60% of them seen only once. In regard to this clone: Its target is not known.

This receptor was identified in a woman younger than 45 in good health and CMV-seropositive. Input material: PBMCs. The chain combines TRBV5-1 with TRBJ1-5; weak D call: TRBD1 (5 bases). The CDR3 nucleotides read TGCGCCAGCAGCTTGGCAGGGATCGGTCAGCCCCAGCATTTT. Translation: CASSLAGIGQPQHF.